Listed below are T cell receptor beta chains from one sample, sequenced in a study of T-cell memory formation after mild COVID-19. A single record per CDR3 protein comes from TCRdb applying MiXCR to the 5' RACE reads. This sample has 470,000 or so distinct CDR3 sequences, with over 15% found just once. The specimen was PBMCs or a T cell subset sorted from them (not recorded which). The receptors were sampled from an adult woman who had mild COVID-19 (a few samples of this study predate the infection). Cell type and time point are not known. Each CDR3 is given with its conserved first and last residue. The D gene is left open where the match is weak. Clone size is given for some rows only: seen once, a few or many times, or a class if the clone is expanded.

d_call	j_call	v_call	clone_size	cdr3_aa	cdr3_nt
-	TRBJ2-1	TRBV4-2	few	CASSQVGFEGSNEQFF	TGTGCCAGCAGCCAGGTTGGATTCGAGGGGTCCAATGAGCAGTTCTTC
-	TRBJ2-3	TRBV19	-	CASRPISTSTDTQYF	TGTGCCAGTAGGCCGATCTCGACTAGCACAGATACGCAGTATTTT
TRBD2	TRBJ2-7	TRBV27	-	CASSPSRGRGQYF	TGTGCCAGCAGTCCCAGCCGGGGGAGGGGGCAGTACTTC
-	TRBJ1-1	TRBV7-3	few	CASSQWQNTEAFF	TGTGCCAGCAGCCAATGGCAGAACACTGAAGCTTTCTTT
-	TRBJ2-2	TRBV7-8	few	CASSPGGLTGELFF	TGTGCCAGCAGCCCCGGGGGCCTAACCGGGGAGCTGTTTTTT
-	TRBJ2-1	TRBV30	-	CAWSDGISSYNEQFF	TGTGCCTGGAGTGACGGCATAAGCTCCTACAATGAGCAGTTCTTC
TRBD1	TRBJ1-2	TRBV12-3/TRBV12-4	-	CASRELGQGAGGYTF	TGTGCCAGCAGAGAATTGGGACAGGGGGCCGGGGGCTACACCTTC
TRBD1	TRBJ2-1	TRBV14	-	CASSQVAWTGQGNEQFF	TGTGCCAGCAGCCAAGTGGCTTGGACAGGGCAAGGTAATGAGCAGTTCTTC
TRBD2	TRBJ2-1	TRBV20-1	-	CSASAGTSYNEQFF	TGCAGTGCTAGCGCCGGGACTAGCTACAATGAGCAGTTCTTC
TRBD1	TRBJ2-1	TRBV6-5	few	CASSKRTGRYNEQFF	TGTGCCAGCAGTAAGAGGACAGGGCGGTACAATGAGCAGTTCTTC
TRBD1	TRBJ2-7	TRBV4-3	-	CASSRRDRDEQYF	TGCGCCAGCAGCCGCCGGGACAGAGACGAGCAGTACTTC
-	TRBJ2-2	TRBV5-6	few	CASTSPTGELFF	TGTGCCAGCACCTCCCCGACCGGGGAGCTGTTTTTT
-	TRBJ2-1	TRBV7-9	-	CASSSRGSYNEQFF	TGTGCCAGCAGCTCAAGGGGTTCCTACAATGAGCAGTTCTTC
-	TRBJ2-1	TRBV6-5	many	CASRLAGGTYNEQFF	TGTGCCAGCAGACTTGCAGGAGGAACCTACAATGAGCAGTTCTTC
TRBD2	TRBJ2-3	TRBV28	few	CASSPYTPGREGGSDTQYF	TGTGCCAGCAGTCCCTATACCCCCGGGCGGGAGGGAGGATCAGATACGCAGTATTTT
TRBD1	TRBJ1-5	TRBV7-9	-	CASSLISGTGGEPQHF	TGTGCCAGCAGCTTAATTTCGGGGACAGGGGGCGAGCCCCAGCATTTT
TRBD2	TRBJ2-7	TRBV11-2	few	CASTQPGLAYEQYF	TGTGCCAGCACCCAACCGGGACTAGCCTACGAGCAGTACTTC
TRBD2	TRBJ2-5	TRBV28	few	CASSFPRTSGGARRETQYF	TGTGCCAGCAGTTTCCCCCGGACTAGCGGGGGGGCACGAAGGGAGACCCAGTACTTC
TRBD1	TRBJ1-2	TRBV27	few	CASSPLDRLGASGYTF	TGTGCCAGCAGTCCCCTGGACAGGCTGGGGGCTAGTGGCTACACCTTC
-	TRBJ1-5	TRBV12-3/TRBV12-4	few	CASSSAGTFDQPQHF	TGTGCCAGCAGTTCCGCGGGGACATTTGATCAGCCCCAGCATTTT
-	TRBJ2-7	TRBV4-2	-	CASSQEAPTVYEQYF	TGTGCCAGCAGCCAAGAAGCTCCGACGGTCTACGAGCAGTACTTC
-	TRBJ2-7	TRBV4-1	-	CASSQDLPVGFYEQYF	TGCGCCAGCAGCCAAGATTTACCAGTCGGATTCTACGAGCAGTACTTC
-	TRBJ2-5	TRBV10-3	few	CAISERGVQETQYF	TGTGCCATCAGTGAGCGGGGTGTCCAAGAGACCCAGTACTTC
-	TRBJ2-1	TRBV5-1	-	CASSLGGFNEQFF	TGCGCCAGCAGCTTGGGAGGGTTCAATGAGCAGTTCTTC
TRBD1	TRBJ2-2	TRBV5-1	few	CASSRDSLNTGELFF	TGCGCCAGCTCCCGGGACAGTTTGAACACCGGGGAGCTGTTTTTT
-	TRBJ1-4	TRBV14	once	CASSLPLNEKLFF	TGTGCCAGCAGCCTTCCCTTAAATGAAAAACTGTTTTTT
-	TRBJ2-5	TRBV20-1	-	CSARAGQETQYF	TGCAGTGCTAGAGCGGGGCAAGAGACCCAGTACTTC
-	TRBJ2-7	TRBV7-6	-	CASSPLGRTALEQYF	TGTGCCAGCAGCCCTCTGGGACGGACCGCCCTCGAGCAGTACTTC